This T cell receptor beta chain stems from a study of beta chain features in type 1 diabetes. Study-level findings and limits: Type 1 diabetes patients showed a moderate but significant shortening of TCRB CDR3s in all four CD4+ subsets.

As to this clone: What it binds is unknown.

Per germline, CDR1 SGDLS and CDR2 YYNGEE. The CDR3 consists of 15 residues. The junction had 6 bases not matched to a gene; V was cut back by 0 bases and J by 6 bases. Expressed TCRB transcripts were sequenced because the entire RNA isolate underwent reverse transcription. Measured with immunoSEQ multiplex PCR; TCRdb has only the in-frame clones, and not every one. Here the sample spans 300,000 to 450,000 clones, approximately 12% being singletons. This rearrangement joins TRBV9 to TRBJ2-3, with TRBD2 identical over 8 bases. This receptor was taken from a woman under 30 with type 1 diabetes. Material: naive CD4+ T cells from blood. The CDR3 region has the DNA TGTGCCAGCAGCGTAGTCGGGGGGGCTGGCGATACGCAGTATTTT. Amino acid sequence: CASSVVGGAGDTQYF.